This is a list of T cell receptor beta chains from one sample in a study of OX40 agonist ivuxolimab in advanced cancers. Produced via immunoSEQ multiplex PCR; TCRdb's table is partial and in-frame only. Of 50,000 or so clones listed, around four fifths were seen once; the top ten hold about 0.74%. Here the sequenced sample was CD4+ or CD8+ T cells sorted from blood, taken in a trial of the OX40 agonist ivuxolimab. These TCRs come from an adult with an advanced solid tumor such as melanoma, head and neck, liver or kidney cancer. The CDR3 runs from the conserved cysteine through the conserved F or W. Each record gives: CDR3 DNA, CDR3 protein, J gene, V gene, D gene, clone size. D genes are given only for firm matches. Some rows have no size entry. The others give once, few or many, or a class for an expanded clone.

TGTGCCAGCAGCCAGGAGGTCCAAGAGACCCAGTACTTC | CASSQEVQETQYF | TRBJ2-5 | TRBV7-7 | . | once
TGTGCCAGCAGCTTAAGTCGTTTCCCTTTCGTGTTGAACACTGAAGCTTTCTTT | CASSLSRFPFVLNTEAFF | TRBJ1-1 | TRBV7-9 | . | .
TGTGCCAGCAGCTTAGTTCGCGGGGAGGGCACAGATACGCAGTATTTT | CASSLVRGEGTDTQYF | TRBJ2-3 | TRBV13 | . | .
TGTGCCAGCAGCCAGAGCGGGACAGGGGGTGGGGCAGATACGCAGTATTTT | CASSQSGTGGGADTQYF | TRBJ2-3 | TRBV4-2 | TRBD1 | .
TGTGCCAGCAGCGTAGGAGACGGGGATGAAAAACTGTTTTTT | CASSVGDGDEKLFF | TRBJ1-4 | TRBV9 | . | .
TGTGCCATGCGGCAGGACGGAACTGAAGCTTTCTTT | CAMRQDGTEAFF | TRBJ1-1 | TRBV2 | . | few
TGTGCCAGCAGCCGACGGACCGCCCCGGGGCAGTTCTTC | CASSRRTAPGQFF | TRBJ2-1 | TRBV7-8 | . | .
TGCGCCAGCAGCTTGGTACGGGGGGGCCCCGATACGCAGTATTTT | CASSLVRGGPDTQYF | TRBJ2-3 | TRBV5-1 | TRBD2 | .
TGTGCCAGCAGCCTCCAGGGGCCCTACGAGCAGTACTTC | CASSLQGPYEQYF | TRBJ2-7 | TRBV11-2 | . | once
TGTGCCACCACAAGGGACAGGGCTAGCACAGATACGCAGTATTTT | CATTRDRASTDTQYF | TRBJ2-3 | TRBV15 | TRBD1 | few
TGTGCCAGCAGCCCTGGACTAGCGGCCTACGAGCAGTACTTC | CASSPGLAAYEQYF | TRBJ2-7 | TRBV5-5 | TRBD2 | .
TGTGCCAGCAGCCAAGATCTAGCGGGGGGACGGCGCAATGAGCAGTTCTTC | CASSQDLAGGRRNEQFF | TRBJ2-1 | TRBV4-2 | TRBD2 | .
TGTGCCAGCTCACCACCTTGGGGTAGCTCTGGGGCCAACGTCCTGACTTTC | CASSPPWGSSGANVLTF | TRBJ2-6 | TRBV18 | . | .
TGTGCCAGCAGCGCGGGACCAAACAATCAGCCCCAGCATTTT | CASSAGPNNQPQHF | TRBJ1-5 | TRBV9 | . | .
TGCGCCAGCAGCTTTTCAGGACCTACTGGAAACACCATATATTTT | CASSFSGPTGNTIYF | TRBJ1-3 | TRBV5-1 | . | .
TGTGCCAGCAGCCGCGTAGCTACCTACGAGCAGTACTTC | CASSRVATYEQYF | TRBJ2-7 | TRBV5-8 | . | .
TGTGCCAGCAGCTTCCTCCCCGGTAGGGGACAGGGGAACTACGAGCAGTACTTC | CASSFLPGRGQGNYEQYF | TRBJ2-7 | TRBV7-9 | TRBD1 | once
TGTGCCAGCAGCCGTTCGACAGGGCCCTACGAGCAGTACTTC | CASSRSTGPYEQYF | TRBJ2-7 | TRBV7-2 | TRBD1 | .
TGCGCCAGCAGCTCTTCTATTGTGGGGGGAGAGACCCAGTACTTC | CASSSSIVGGETQYF | TRBJ2-5 | TRBV5-1 | . | .
TGTGCCAGCGGCGTTTTAGCGAGCACAGATACGCAGTATTTT | CASGVLASTDTQYF | TRBJ2-3 | TRBV11-3 | . | .
TGTGCCAGCAGCCAGCGCCCCGTTCCAGCTGGAAACACCATATATTTT | CASSQRPVPAGNTIYF | TRBJ1-3 | TRBV7-8 | . | few
TGTGCCATCAGAACTTCGACAGTGAACACTGAAGCTTTCTTT | CAIRTSTVNTEAFF | TRBJ1-1 | TRBV10-3 | . | .
TGCGCCAGCAGTCCGAGGAACAGGGAGCGGGAGACCCAGTACTTC | CASSPRNRERETQYF | TRBJ2-5 | TRBV23-1 | . | .
TGTGCCAGCAGCAAAGTAGAGGGGGGCGACGAGCAGTACTTC | CASSKVEGGDEQYF | TRBJ2-7 | TRBV21-1 | . | .
TGCCTCACGGGGGAAGGGAGGGACATTGACACCATATATTTT | CLTGEGRDIDTIYF | TRBJ1-3 | TRBV23-1 | . | once
TGTGCCATCAGACCAGGGGACTCTTCGTGGGAGCAGTTCTTC | CAIRPGDSSWEQFF | TRBJ2-1 | TRBV10-3 | . | once
TGTGCCAGCAGAACAACGGGGACAGGGCACACTGAAGCTTTCTTT | CASRTTGTGHTEAFF | TRBJ1-1 | TRBV6-1 | TRBD1 | .
TGCGCCAGCAGCCATGCAAACTATGGCTACACCTTC | CASSHANYGYTF | TRBJ1-2 | TRBV4-1 | . | once
TGTGCCAGCAGCTTAGATCTGGGACAGATGTATTATAGCAATCAGCCCCAGCATTTT | CASSLDLGQMYYSNQPQHF | TRBJ1-5 | TRBV7-8 | TRBD1 | .
TGTGCCAGCAGCCCCAGAATGAACACTGAAGCTTTCTTT | CASSPRMNTEAFF | TRBJ1-1 | TRBV14 | . | few
TGTGCCAGCAGTGAAGTGAAGACCCAGTACTTC | CASSEVKTQYF | TRBJ2-5 | TRBV2 | . | .
TGTGCCAGTTCCGGGACAGGGGGCTACGAGCAGTACTTC | CASSGTGGYEQYF | TRBJ2-7 | TRBV6-6 | TRBD1 | once
TGTGCATCCGTGGCAGGGAGGACAGATACGCAGTATTTT | CASVAGRTDTQYF | TRBJ2-3 | TRBV7-9 | . | few
TGTGCCAGCAGTTTACGCGGCGCCGGTTCACCCCTCCACTTT | CASSLRGAGSPLHF | TRBJ1-6 | TRBV27 | . | .
TGTGCTAGTGGTGCGAGAAACACTGAAGCTTTCTTT | CASGARNTEAFF | TRBJ1-1 | TRBV12-5 | . | .
TGCGCCAGCAGCGCAAGACCGGGACAACAGAACACTGAAGCTTTCTTT | CASSARPGQQNTEAFF | TRBJ1-1 | TRBV5-1 | . | .
TGTGCCAGCAGCTTGGAAGGGGGCTTAAGCGAGCAGTACTTC | CASSLEGGLSEQYF | TRBJ2-7 | TRBV5-6 | TRBD1 | .
TGTGCCAGCAGCTTGGGGGGAGGGGGTCAGCCCCAGCATTTT | CASSLGGGGQPQHF | TRBJ1-5 | TRBV5-4 | . | .
TGTGCCAGCAGCCCGACGCGATCGGAGACCCAGTACTTC | CASSPTRSETQYF | TRBJ2-5 | TRBV11-3 | . | .
TGTGCCAGCAGCGATCGGGACTCCTACAATGAGCAGTTCTTC | CASSDRDSYNEQFF | TRBJ2-1 | TRBV7-9 | . | .
TGCGCCAGCAGCCAAGATCGGACTAGCGGGGTGCAAGAGACCCAGTACTTC | CASSQDRTSGVQETQYF | TRBJ2-5 | TRBV4-1 | TRBD2 | .
TGTGCCAGCTCAGAGACAGTGAACACTGAAGCTTTCTTT | CASSETVNTEAFF | TRBJ1-1 | TRBV18 | . | .
TGTGCCAGCAGCGTAGAGGGGGCCATAGCTGCCCAAGAGACCCAGTACTTC | CASSVEGAIAAQETQYF | TRBJ2-5 | TRBV9 | TRBD1 | .
TGTGCCAGCAGTTTACCCACTGGAAACACCATATATTTT | CASSLPTGNTIYF | TRBJ1-3 | TRBV28 | . | .
TGTGCCAGCAGCTCCGGGACAGGAACCTACGAGCAGTACTTC | CASSSGTGTYEQYF | TRBJ2-7 | TRBV11-3 | TRBD1 | once
TGTGCCAGCAGCTTAATACAGGCTGAAGCTTTCTTT | CASSLIQAEAFF | TRBJ1-1 | TRBV7-8 | . | once
TGTGCCAGCAGCCCCAGTGCCACAGATACGCAGTATTTT | CASSPSATDTQYF | TRBJ2-3 | TRBV5-6 | . | .
TGTGCCAGCAGCCCCCCCCGAGCAGGAGCGTCCCAAGAGACCCAGTACTTC | CASSPPRAGASQETQYF | TRBJ2-5 | TRBV7-9 | . | .